The 6 T cell receptor beta chains below all came from one sample that was sequenced in a study of T cell clonality in common variable immunodeficiency. The method was immunoSEQ multiplex PCR; TCRdb's version includes in-frame clones alone and lacks a portion of them. The sample includes about 32,000 clones, none of them occurring once. Sequencing was performed on peripheral blood mononuclear cells. The origin of the receptors is a person aged 18 to 70 in good health.

This clone was found a few times. Coverage ceases 3 residues before the CDR3 finishes, and the germline J gene fills in the end. V and J are TRBV18 and TRBJ1-2, with 9 bases that match TRBD1. The CDR3 length is 14 residues. Germline V gene sequence: CDR1 KGHSH, CDR2 LQKENI. CDR3 sequence reads: CASSLTGGADTYTF. The sequenced CDR3 bases are TGTGCCAGCTCACTGACAGGGGGAGCAGATACC.

This clone was counted only a few times. The read stops 3 residues short of the end of the CDR3; the missing end is completed from the germline J gene. The chain carries TRBV2 and TRBJ2-6, with D maybe TRBD1 (6 bases). The V end was cut by 6 bases, the J end by 6 bases, with 6 bases between. The CDR3 has 12 amino acids. CDR1 is SNHLY, CDR2 FYNNEI, per germline. Partial CDR3 DNA: TGTGCCAGCAGGGGACAGGCCAACGTC. It yields the protein CASRGQANV. The entire CDR3 sequence reads CASRGQANVLTF.

With regard to this clone: The DNA ends 3 residues before the CDR3 does, and the rest of the CDR3 is filled in from the germline J gene. Other DNA sequences from this sample encode an identical CDR3 as well. V gene TRBV19 combines with J gene TRBJ1-1; D is possibly TRBD1 (6 bases). With 5 bases removed from V and 6 bases from J, the gap between germline ends came to 13 bases. The CDR3 runs to 13 residues. In germline, CDR1 is LNHDA, CDR2 SQIVND (reference sequence). Here the CDR3 reads CASSFPGGPEAFF. The part of the CDR3 DNA that was read is TGTGCCAGTAGTTTCCCGGGGGGGCCTGAA.

This clone was detected ten times or more. The CDR3 end lies 3 residues beyond the end of the read and is filled in from the germline J gene. The V and J genes are TRBV29-1 and TRBJ2-3; D is undetermined. Trimming pared 8 bases from V and 5 bases from J, leaving 8 bases between. Germline-derived CDR1 and CDR2 are SQVTM and ANQGSEA. The CDR3 loop spans 10 amino acids. CDR3 amino acids: CSPPRDTQYF. The sequenced CDR3 bases are TGCAGCCCCCCTCGAGATACG.

This clone was seen ten or more times. The CDR3 goes on 3 residues after the read ends, and that part is filled in from the germline J gene. Other nucleotide sequences from this sample produce the same CDR3. The V gene is TRBV14, the J gene TRBJ2-1; 8 positions agree with TRBD1. The CDR3 length is 16 residues. The V and J ends lost 0 bases and 7 bases, in that order; junction bases with no gene match: 8. The germline CDR1 and CDR2 sequences are SGHDN and FVKESK. The CDR3 sequence: CASSQDGSGGRNEQFF. Partial CDR3 DNA: TGTGCCAGCAGCCAAGATGGGTCAGGGGGCAGGAATGAG.

The table lists this clone with many counts. The read falls 3 residues short of the CDR3 end, and the missing part is taken from the germline J gene. J is TRBJ2-2 and V is TRBV5-1; tentative D call: TRBD1 (6 bases). This CDR3 has 17 amino acids. The germline V gene encodes CDR1 SGHRS and CDR2 YFSETQ. Partial CDR3 DNA: TGCGCCAGCAGCTTTGTTTCAGGGGCCACAACTAATGAAAAG. It yields the protein CASSFVSGATTNEK. The full CDR3 reads CASSFVSGATTNEKLFF. The whole variable domain, filled in from reference TRBV5-1 and TRBJ2-2, reads KAGVTQTPRYLIKTRGQQVTLSCSPISGHRSVSWYQQTPGQGLQFLFEYFSETQRNKGNFPGRFSGRQFSNSRSEMNVSTLELGDSALYLCASSFVSGATTNEKLFFGEGSRLTVL.